The clone carrying this TCR beta chain was seen only a few times. Its cognate antigen is unknown. Germline V gene lookup returns CDR1 SGHTA and CDR2 FQGNSA. The V and J ends lost 5 bases and 0 bases respectively, with 17 bases between them. This CDR3 is 16 amino acids long. These data originate in a study of identical twins. Study-wide results and limits: Where out-of-frame alpha sequences were twin-shared, they showed excess low generation probability. Excess sharing by twins proved weaker in beta out-of-frame sequences. Modelling approaches yielded underestimates of out-of-frame TCR alpha sharing between monozygotic twins.

TCRdb re-analysed the 5' RACE reads in MiXCR, keeping a single row per CDR3 protein. The sample gives roughly 570,000 distinct CDR3 sequences, just under 10% of which show up once; around 3% is in the top ten. In addition, the sample was reused for a study of yellow fever vaccine responses in identical twins.

V and J are TRBV7-2 and TRBJ2-7, with D possibly matching TRBD1 (6 bases). The specimen was PBMCs. This receptor was identified in a woman aged 18-29 years in good health. CDR3 loop: CASSTRTGTNSYEQYF. The CDR3 DNA follows: TGTGCCAGCAGCACCCGAACAGGGACCAACTCCTACGAGCAGTACTTC.